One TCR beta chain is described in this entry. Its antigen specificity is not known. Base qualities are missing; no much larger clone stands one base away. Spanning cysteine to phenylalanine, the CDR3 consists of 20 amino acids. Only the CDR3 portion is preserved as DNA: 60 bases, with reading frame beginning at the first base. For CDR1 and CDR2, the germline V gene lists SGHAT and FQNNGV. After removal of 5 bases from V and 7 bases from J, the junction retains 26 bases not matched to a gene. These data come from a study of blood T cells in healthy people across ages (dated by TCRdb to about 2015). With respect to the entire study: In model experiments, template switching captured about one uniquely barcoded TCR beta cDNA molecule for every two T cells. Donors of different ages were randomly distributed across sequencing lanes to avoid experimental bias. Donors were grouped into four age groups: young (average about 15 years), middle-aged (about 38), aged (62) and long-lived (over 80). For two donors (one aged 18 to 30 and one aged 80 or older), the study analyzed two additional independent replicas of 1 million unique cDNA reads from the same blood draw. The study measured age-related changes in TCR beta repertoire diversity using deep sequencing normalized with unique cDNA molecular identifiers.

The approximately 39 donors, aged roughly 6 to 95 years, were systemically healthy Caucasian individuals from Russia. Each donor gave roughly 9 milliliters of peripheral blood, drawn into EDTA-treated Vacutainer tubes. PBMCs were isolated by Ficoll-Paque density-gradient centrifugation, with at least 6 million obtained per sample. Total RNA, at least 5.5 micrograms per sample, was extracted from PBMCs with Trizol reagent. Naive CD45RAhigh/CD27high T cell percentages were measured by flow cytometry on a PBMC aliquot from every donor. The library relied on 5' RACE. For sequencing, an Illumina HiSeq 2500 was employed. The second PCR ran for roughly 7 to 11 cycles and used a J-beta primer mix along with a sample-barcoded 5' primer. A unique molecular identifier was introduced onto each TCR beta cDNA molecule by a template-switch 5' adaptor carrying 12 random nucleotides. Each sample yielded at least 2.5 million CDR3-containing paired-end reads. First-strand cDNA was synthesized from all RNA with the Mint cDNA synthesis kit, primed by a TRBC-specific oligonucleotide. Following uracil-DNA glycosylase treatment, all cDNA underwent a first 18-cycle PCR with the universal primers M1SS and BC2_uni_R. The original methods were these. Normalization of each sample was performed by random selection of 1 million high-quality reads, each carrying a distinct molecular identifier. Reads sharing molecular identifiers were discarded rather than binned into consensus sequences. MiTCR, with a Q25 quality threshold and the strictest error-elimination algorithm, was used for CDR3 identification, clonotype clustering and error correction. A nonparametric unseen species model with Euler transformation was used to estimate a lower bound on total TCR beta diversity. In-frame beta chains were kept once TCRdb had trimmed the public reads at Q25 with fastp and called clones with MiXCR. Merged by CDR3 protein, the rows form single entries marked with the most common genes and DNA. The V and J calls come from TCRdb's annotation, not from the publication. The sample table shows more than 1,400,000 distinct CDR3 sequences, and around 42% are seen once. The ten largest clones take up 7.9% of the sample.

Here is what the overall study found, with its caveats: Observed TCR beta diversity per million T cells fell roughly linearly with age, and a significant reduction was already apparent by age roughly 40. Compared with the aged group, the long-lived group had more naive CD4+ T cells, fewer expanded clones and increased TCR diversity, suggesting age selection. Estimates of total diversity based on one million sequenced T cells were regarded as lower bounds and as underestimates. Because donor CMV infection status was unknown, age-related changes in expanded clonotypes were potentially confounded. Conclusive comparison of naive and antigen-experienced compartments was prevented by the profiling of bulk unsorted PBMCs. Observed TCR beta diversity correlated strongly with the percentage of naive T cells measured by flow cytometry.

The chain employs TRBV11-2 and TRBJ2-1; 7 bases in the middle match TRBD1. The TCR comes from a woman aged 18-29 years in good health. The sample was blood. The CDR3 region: CASSLSVGDSLDSKWNEQFF. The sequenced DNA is TGTGCCAGCAGCCTTTCCGTGGGGGACAGTCTGGATTCGAAGTGGAATGAGCAGTTCTTC.